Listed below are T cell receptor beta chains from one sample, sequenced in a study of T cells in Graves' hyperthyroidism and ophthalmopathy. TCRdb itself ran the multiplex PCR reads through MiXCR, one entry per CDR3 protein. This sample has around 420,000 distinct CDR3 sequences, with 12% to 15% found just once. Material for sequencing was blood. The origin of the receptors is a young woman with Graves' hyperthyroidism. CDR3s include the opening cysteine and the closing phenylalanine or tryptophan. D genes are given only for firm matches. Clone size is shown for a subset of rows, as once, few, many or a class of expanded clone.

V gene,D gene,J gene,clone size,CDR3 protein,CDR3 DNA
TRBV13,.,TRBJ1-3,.,CASSSPLQVNTIYF,TGTGCCAGCAGCTCCCCCCTACAAGTAAACACCATATATTTT
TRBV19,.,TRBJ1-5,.,CASSIFSEFGNQPQHF,TGTGCCAGTAGTATTTTTTCAGAGTTTGGCAATCAGCCCCAGCATTTT
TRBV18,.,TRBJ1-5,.,CASSQDYSNQPQHF,TGTGCCAGCTCACAGGATTATAGCAATCAGCCCCAGCATTTT
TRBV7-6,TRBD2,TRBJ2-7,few,CASSLASGGEQYF,TGTGCCAGCAGCTTAGCCTCGGGAGGTGAGCAGTACTTC
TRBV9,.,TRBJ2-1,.,CASSVGGGISYNEQFF,TGTGCCAGCAGCGTAGGTGGGGGGATCTCCTACAATGAGCAGTTCTTC
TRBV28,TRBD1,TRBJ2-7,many,CASRGPDRGPYEQYF,TGTGCCAGCAGGGGGCCGGACAGGGGGCCCTACGAGCAGTACTTC
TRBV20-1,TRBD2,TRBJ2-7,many,CSALSTSGVHEQYF,TGCAGTGCGCTCTCGACTAGCGGGGTCCACGAGCAGTACTTC
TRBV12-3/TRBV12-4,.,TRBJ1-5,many,CASSRVADQPQHF,TGTGCCAGCAGTCGGGTAGCGGACCAGCCCCAGCATTTT
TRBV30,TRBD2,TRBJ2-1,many,CAWSVLAGVNEQFF,TGTGCCTGGAGTGTTCTAGCGGGGGTCAATGAGCAGTTCTTC
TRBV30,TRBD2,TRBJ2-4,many,CAWSGQREPNIQYF,TGTGCCTGGAGTGGGCAGCGGGAGCCAAACATTCAGTACTTC
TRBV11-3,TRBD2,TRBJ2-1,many,CASSRGRQREHNEQFF,TGTGCCAGCAGCCGAGGACGGCAGCGGGAGCACAATGAGCAGTTCTTC
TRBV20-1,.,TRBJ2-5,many,CSARDFRGRGETQYF,TGCAGTGCTAGAGATTTCCGGGGGCGCGGGGAGACCCAGTACTTC
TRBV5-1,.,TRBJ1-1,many,CASSLVGPGMGNTEAFF,TGCGCCAGCAGCTTGGTAGGTCCGGGGATGGGGAACACTGAAGCTTTCTTT
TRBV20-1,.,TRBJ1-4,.,CSASGPLGGKLFF,TGCAGTGCTAGTGGGCCCCTCGGGGGAAAACTGTTTTTT
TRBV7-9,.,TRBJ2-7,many,CASSLVGQTYEQYF,TGTGCCAGCAGCTTAGTCGGTCAGACCTACGAGCAGTACTTC
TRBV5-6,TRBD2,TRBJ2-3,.,CASSTLGSGLGPDTQYF,TGTGCCAGCAGCACTCTGGGGTCGGGACTAGGGCCAGATACGCAGTATTTT
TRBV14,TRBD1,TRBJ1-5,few,CASSQGPSGGGQPQHF,TGTGCCAGCAGCCAAGGTCCTTCAGGGGGGGGTCAGCCCCAGCATTTT
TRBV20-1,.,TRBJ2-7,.,CSARRTAYEQYF,TGCAGTGCTAGACGGACAGCCTACGAGCAGTACTTC
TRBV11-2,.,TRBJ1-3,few,CASSRRTVGWGNTIYF,TGTGCCAGCAGCAGAAGGACAGTCGGGTGGGGAAACACCATATATTTT
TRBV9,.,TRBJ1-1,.,CASSPSTGYTEAFF,TGTGCCAGCAGCCCTTCTACAGGGTACACTGAAGCTTTCTTT
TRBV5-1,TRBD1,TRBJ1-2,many,CASSPEGTGWNYGYTF,TGCGCCAGCAGCCCGGAGGGGACAGGGTGGAACTATGGCTACACCTTC
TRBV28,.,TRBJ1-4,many,CASNRGLREKLFF,TGTGCCAGCAACCGGGGGCTTAGGGAAAAACTGTTTTTT
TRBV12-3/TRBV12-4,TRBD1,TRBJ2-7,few,CVSSTLTGGGEQYF,TGTGTCAGCAGTACCCTTACAGGGGGTGGCGAGCAGTACTTC
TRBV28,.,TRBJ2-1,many,CASSFNRFSYNEQFF,TGTGCCAGCAGTTTCAACAGATTCTCCTACAATGAGCAGTTCTTC
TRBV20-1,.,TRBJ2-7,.,CSARDTGRAREQYF,TGCAGTGCTAGAGATACGGGCAGGGCCAGGGAGCAGTACTTC
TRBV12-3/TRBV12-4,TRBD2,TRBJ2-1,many,CASSLLAGRWGEQFF,TGTGCCAGCAGTTTACTAGCGGGAAGATGGGGTGAGCAGTTCTTC
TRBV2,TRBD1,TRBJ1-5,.,CASSTGTGSGQPQHF,TGTGCCAGCAGCACCGGGACAGGTTCGGGTCAGCCCCAGCATTTT
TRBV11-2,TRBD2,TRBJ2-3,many,CASSQGLAGGATDTQYF,TGTGCCAGCAGCCAAGGACTAGCGGGGGGGGCAACAGATACGCAGTATTTT
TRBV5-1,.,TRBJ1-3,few,CASMRDPSGNTIYF,TGCGCCAGCATGAGGGATCCCTCTGGAAACACCATATATTTT
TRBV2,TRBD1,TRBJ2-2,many,CASSNDRVPTGELFF,TGTGCCAGCAGTAACGACAGGGTCCCCACCGGGGAGCTGTTTTTT
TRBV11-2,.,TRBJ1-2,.,CASSLAGTFYGYTF,TGTGCCAGCAGCTTAGCCGGGACATTCTATGGCTACACCTTC